These 6 T cell receptor beta chains were sequenced from one sample in a study of CD8+CD57+ T cells in acquired aplastic anemia. Genomic DNA, the template, was used for profiling of the TCR beta VDJ and CDR3. MiXCR was run by TCRdb on the reads, yielding one entry per CDR3 protein. The data contain some 200,000 distinct CDR3 sequences, 61% of them singletons. The material sequenced was sorted CD4+, CD8+, or CD8+CD57+ T cells (not recorded which) from PBMCs. All receptors derive from a human donor in good health.

This chain connects TRBV7-2 to TRBJ2-4; 11 nucleotides line up with TRBD1. The CDR3 extends over 16 amino acids. The germline V gene encodes CDR1 SGHTA and CDR2 FQGNSA. J was trimmed by 2 bases and V by 5 bases; bases with no gene match: 5. CDR3 DNA: TGTGCCAGCAGCCGGACAGGGGGCCTATCCAAAAACATTCAGTACTTC. It translates to CASSRTGGLSKNIQYF.

CDR3 DNA sequence: TGTGCCATCAGTCAGGGGGGCGGGGAGACCCAGTACTTC. Translating it yields CAISQGGGETQYF. This chain connects TRBV10-3 to TRBJ2-5; perhaps TRBD1 as D (7 bases). Germline loops: CDR1 ENHRY, CDR2 SYGVKD. The CDR3 runs to 13 residues. Trimming took 5 bases from V and 5 from J, leaving 12 bases between them.

This clonotype was observed a single time. The chain has TRBV25-1 and TRBJ1-2; D unclear. Trimming left V 0 bases short and J 8 bases short, with 4 bases between. In germline, CDR1 is MGHDK, CDR2 SYGVNS. The CDR3 extends over 11 amino acids. The CDR3 nucleotides read TGTGCCAGCAGTGAATATTGGGGCTACACCTTC. This translates into CASSEYWGYTF.

CDR3: CASSPTGDRQETQYF. CDR3 nucleotide sequence: TGTGCCAGCAGCCCAACCGGGGACAGACAAGAGACCCAGTACTTC. J is TRBJ2-5 and V is TRBV7-9, with 7 bases matching TRBD1. CDR1 is SEHNR, CDR2 FQNEAQ, per germline (reference sequence). This CDR3 region has 15 residues. Trimming cost V 5 bases and J 2 bases; bases outside gene matches: 8.

This clonotype was found once. The V and J genes are TRBV24-1 and TRBJ2-5; 7 nucleotides agree with TRBD1. The CDR3 has 15 residues. Germline V gene data show CDR1 as KGHDR and CDR2 as SFDVKD. J was trimmed by 4 bases and V by 1 base; bases with no gene match: 5. This CDR3 reads CATSDFSGGRETQYF. In nucleotides, the CDR3 is TGTGCCACCAGTGATTTCTCAGGGGGAAGAGAGACCCAGTACTTC.

In the case of this clonotype: One junction end disagrees with the germline gene, perhaps due to a read error. The chain employs TRBV6-6 and TRBJ2-1, with 7 bases that match TRBD1. CDR3 length: 15 residues. Germline V gene data show CDR1 as MNHNY and CDR2 as SVGAGI (reference sequence). The CDR3 loop reads CASSLGEQGSNQQFF. CDR3 bases: TGTGCCAGCAGTTTGGGGGAACAGGGGAGCAATCAGCAGTTCTTC.